These 15 T cell receptor beta chains were sequenced from one sample in a study of identical twins. Via MiXCR, TCRdb re-called the 5' RACE reads, giving one row per CDR3 protein. Of roughly 690,000 distinct CDR3 sequences listed, about 20% were seen once; the top ten hold roughly 4.3%. These sequences were also reported in another study, on T cells expressing NK-cell markers.

Material for sequencing was PBMCs. These receptors all stem from a young woman in good health.

This clonotype was observed a few times. The rearrangement links TRBV4-3 to TRBJ2-7, with a tentative D call TRBD1 (7 bases). The CDR3 length is 16 residues. Trimming shortened V by 2 bases and J by 1 base, and 15 bases separated the two germline ends. The germline V gene encodes CDR1 LGHNA and CDR2 YSLEER. CDR3 sequence (DNA): TGCGCCAGCAGCCAACTTAGGGGGGACAGTTCCTACGAGCAGTACTTC. This encodes CASSQLRGDSSYEQYF.

The J gene is TRBJ2-2, the V gene TRBV6-1; 8 bases map to TRBD1. This CDR3 has 17 amino acids. V dropped 5 bases and J dropped 1; count of bases not matched to a gene: 9. Germline lookup yields CDR1 MNHNS and CDR2 SASEGT. The CDR3 spells CASSRGWGTGNTGELFF. For the CDR3, the DNA is TGTGCCAGCAGTCGAGGGTGGGGGACAGGGAACACCGGGGAGCTGTTTTTT.

This clonotype has just a few counts. The gene calls are TRBV9 and TRBJ1-2; D remains unclear. Trimming took 3 bases from V and 8 from J, leaving 8 bases between them. From germline, CDR1 is SGDLS and CDR2 YYNGEE. The CDR3 consists of 11 residues. CDR3 DNA sequence: TGTGCCAGCAGCGACCTGGCGGGCTACACCTTC. Protein: CASSDLAGYTF.

This clonotype was detected only a few times. V is TRBV27 and J is TRBJ1-1, with D possibly being TRBD1 (5 bases). The CDR3 is 13 amino acids. Trimming left V 5 bases short and J 4 bases short, with 11 bases between. Germline CDR1 reads MNHEY; CDR2 reads SMNVEV (reference sequence). CDR3 amino acids: CASSHIRGTEAFF. In nucleotides, the CDR3 is TGTGCCAGCAGTCACATTAGGGGCACTGAAGCTTTCTTT.

The V and J genes are TRBV2 and TRBJ2-2; D may be TRBD1 or TRBD2 (5 bases each). Trimming removed 7 bases from V and 2 bases from J, with 20 bases in between. Germline V gene lookup returns CDR1 SNHLY and CDR2 FYNNEI. This CDR3 spans 17 amino acids. The CDR3 spells CASMPGTRITNTGELFF. Here the CDR3 DNA reads TGTGCCAGCATGCCAGGGACCCGCATCACCAACACCGGGGAGCTGTTTTTT. The whole variable domain, filled in from reference TRBV2 and TRBJ2-2, reads EPEVTQTPSHQVTQMGQEVILRCVPISNHLYFYWYRQILGQKVEFLVSFYNNEISEKSEIFDDQFSVERPDGSNFTLKIRSTKLEDSAMYFCASMPGTRITNTGELFFGEGSRLTVL.

The V call is TRBV5-6, the J call TRBJ2-7; possibly TRBD1 for D (5 bases). V lost 4 bases to trimming and J lost 4 bases, with 21 bases between them. This CDR3 contains 16 residues. Per the germline V gene, CDR1 is SGHDT and CDR2 is YYEEEE. The CDR3 sequence is CASSPPVDRTKYEQYF. CDR3 sequence (DNA): TGTGCCAGCAGCCCCCCCGTAGACAGAACAAAATACGAGCAGTACTTC.

This clonotype was seen more than once but under ten times. The rearrangement joins TRBV7-2 to TRBJ2-7, with TRBD2 matching 7 bases. The CDR3 spans 14 residues. Germline V gives CDR1 SGHTA, CDR2 FQGNSA. With V trimmed by 9 bases and J by 5 bases, 13 bases remained unmatched. CDR3 protein: CASRERLAPDEQYF. CDR3 nucleotides: TGTGCCAGTCGGGAACGACTAGCTCCTGACGAGCAGTACTTC.

This clonotype showed up many times. This chain connects TRBV4-3 to TRBJ2-5, with D perhaps given as TRBD1 or TRBD2 (6 bases each). CDR3 size: 15 residues. Per germline, CDR1 LGHNA and CDR2 YSLEER. Trimming removed 0 bases at V and 2 bases at J, with 10 bases between. DNA for the CDR3: TGCGCCAGCAGCCAAGAGGGGGGCAGACAAGAGACCCAGTACTTC. Translated, it gives CASSQEGGRQETQYF.

On this clonotype itself: Relative to the germline gene, one junction end is altered; a read error may explain this. The chain has TRBV11-2 and TRBJ2-3; TRBD2 agrees at 7 bases. The CDR3 totals 13 residues. The germline CDR1 and CDR2 sequences are SGHAT and FQNNGV. CDR3 amino acids: CATSGVSTDTQYF. The CDR3 DNA sequence: TGTGCCACCAGCGGGGTTAGCACAGATACGCAGTATTTT. The whole variable domain, filled in from reference TRBV11-2 and TRBJ2-3, reads EAGVAQSPRYKIIEKRQSVAFWCNPISGHATLYWYQQILGQGPKLLIQFQNNGVVDDSQLPKDRFSAERLKGVDSTLKIQPAKLEDSAVYLCATSGVSTDTQYFGPGTRLTVL.

The J gene is TRBJ1-6, the V gene TRBV7-9; 7 nucleotides agree with TRBD1. The germline gives CDR1 SEHNR, CDR2 FQNEAQ (reference sequence). This CDR3 has 14 amino acids. After removal of 5 bases from V and 8 bases from J, the junction contained 6 bases not matched to a gene. The CDR3 DNA is TGTGCCAGCAGCCACCCACAGGGGTATTCACCCCTCCACTTT. It specifies CASSHPQGYSPLHF.

As concerns this clonotype: One end of the junction fails to match germline, which may point to a read error. The V and J genes are TRBV12-3 or TRBV12-4 and TRBJ2-3; 15 bases align to TRBD2. The CDR3 has 18 amino acids. CDR3 in amino acids: CTSSPGLAGGPGPDTQYF. The DNA of the CDR3 is TGTACCAGCAGCCCTGGACTAGCGGGAGGGCCGGGCCCAGATACGCAGTATTTT.

This clonotype was seen a few times. This chain joins TRBV2 and TRBJ1-2; D is unresolved. V was shortened by 3 bases and J by 4 bases, with 9 bases between the two germline ends. Looked up from germline, CDR1 is SNHLY and CDR2 is FYNNEI. This CDR3 has 13 residues. In nucleotides, the CDR3 is TGTGCCAGCAGTGAGAACGGATTCTATGGCTACACCTTC. Its translation is CASSENGFYGYTF.

This clonotype has only a few counts. The chain employs TRBV9 and TRBJ2-7, with a possible D match to TRBD1 (5 bases). Germline assignment: CDR1 SGDLS and CDR2 YYNGEE. Trimming removed 4 bases at V and 6 bases at J, with 20 bases between. The CDR3 sequence is 15 residues long. The CDR3 sequence is CASSHPGRAFGEQYF. The CDR3 DNA reads as TGTGCCAGCAGCCACCCGGGCAGGGCCTTTGGCGAGCAGTACTTC.

This chain links TRBV29-1 with TRBJ2-2, with TRBD1 identical over 7 bases. Germline values: CDR1 SQVTM, CDR2 ANQGSEA. Losses at the gene ends were 7 bases for V and 1 base for J; bases not matched to a gene: 3. The CDR3 runs 13 residues. The CDR3 DNA reads as TGCAGCGCGGGACAGATGAACACCGGGGAGCTGTTTTTT. Its protein is CSAGQMNTGELFF.

The CDR3 protein is CSASSQGDNYGYTF. The CDR3 nucleotides read TGCAGCGCCAGCAGCCAGGGTGATAACTATGGCTACACCTTC. The rearrangement links TRBV29-1 to TRBJ1-2, with D possibly being TRBD1 (5 bases). The CDR3 consists of 14 residues. Trimming removed 7 bases at V and 1 base at J, with 16 bases between. Germline V lookup: CDR1 SQVTM, CDR2 ANQGSEA.